The clone carrying this TCR beta chain was observed many times. Its specificity is unknown. These data belong to a study of shared clonotypes between healthy human individuals. General study points: Clonotypes not shared had lower generation probabilities than those common to all four donors.

The method was immunoSEQ multiplex PCR; TCRdb's version includes in-frame clones alone and lacks a portion of them. The sample consists of over a million clones, under 80% of them appearing once. The CDR3 contains 15 residues. Deletions cut 5 bases from V and 0 bases from J, with 14 bases between. Germline CDR1 is SGHRS and CDR2 is YFSETQ. The source is a man aged 18 to 29 in good health. The specimen was memory CD4+ T cells sorted from blood. Subset here: CD45RA-negative fraction. This sequence joins TRBV5-1 and TRBJ1-1; D unresolved. CDR3 DNA sequence: TGCGCCAGCAGACAGTCTGATGACATGAACACTGAAGCTTTCTTT. This sequence encodes CASRQSDDMNTEAFF.